This T cell receptor (beta chain) was identified during a study of post-analysis software for immune sequencing data. Study context: Courses of disease covered relapsing-remitting, secondary progressive and progressive-relapsing multiple sclerosis. Findings and caveats of the study: TRBV segments more frequent in patients than in controls numbered about 5 and included TRBV5-6, TRBV5-1 and TRBV20-1. Multiple sclerosis patients had significantly lower normalized Chao1 diversity than controls. With F measure, samples from one preparation batch clustered together strongly.

The library was made from cDNA and included unique molecular identifiers. cDNA molecules numbering approximately 500,000 came from roughly 1 to 10 million T cells. A single record per CDR3 protein comes from TCRdb applying MiXCR to the PCR reads. Of about 190,000 distinct CDR3 sequences in the sample, 25% to 35% are singletons; the top ten hold approximately 3.6%. The CDR3 contains 13 residues. Germline V gene data show CDR1 as DFQATT and CDR2 as SNEGSKA (reference sequence). J gave up 9 bases and V 5 bases, and 12 bases lay outside the gene matches. In its sample, this clonotype was seen many times. The target antigen is unknown.

V gene TRBV20-1 combines with J gene TRBJ2-5; 7 nucleotides line up with TRBD1. Sequencing was performed on blood. The clonotype comes from a girl aged 2 to 17 with multiple sclerosis. As DNA, the CDR3 is TGCAGTGCTCCGGACAGGACGGAACAGCCCCAGTACTTC. Translating gives CSAPDRTEQPQYF.